This T cell receptor beta chain was found in a study of cytomegalovirus exposure and HLA in healthy donors. With 60 Vbeta and 13 Jbeta primers, the PCR was carried out. TCRdb's table, derived via immunoSEQ multiplex PCR, lists solely in-frame clones and lacks some. The data show under 200,000 clones, over 75% seen once. This clone was recorded once. The trim removed 5 bases at V and 6 bases at J, leaving 14 bases unmatched. The CDR3 runs to 16 residues. CDR1 and CDR2 from the germline V gene are MNHEY and SMNVEV (reference sequence). The sequencing sample was made of PBMCs. This receptor was identified in a female donor in good health and CMV-seronegative. V and J are TRBV27 and TRBJ2-7; 9 bases line up with TRBD2. The CDR3 DNA is TGTGCCAGCAGTCCCTCAGTGTTAGCGGGGGTGAGCGAGCAGTACTTC. It specifies CASSPSVLAGVSEQYF.